The rows below give T cell receptor beta chains drawn from one sample of a study of beta chain features in type 1 diabetes. Sequencing used immunoSEQ multiplex PCR; TCRdb keeps in-frame clones, though not all of them. The sample includes 250,000 to 400,000 clones, approximately 14% of them seen just once. What was sequenced was central memory CD4+ T cells from blood. The receptors originated from a man younger than 45 in good health. Each CDR3 is given with its conserved first and last residue. The order of the fields is CDR3 length, clone size, D gene, J gene, V gene, CDR3 DNA, CDR3 protein. The D gene is left open where the match is weak. Clone size is given for some rows only: seen once, a few or many times, or a class if the clone is expanded.

17,NA,NA,TRBJ2-3,TRBV5-6,TGTGCCAGCAGCTACCGACAGGGAAGCTTGGGAGGTGGTACGCAGTATTTT,CASSYRQGSLGGGTQYF
17,many,NA,TRBJ2-1,TRBV7-2,TGTGCCAGCAGCTTACAATCTGGGACGCACCTTTACAATGAGCAGTTCTTC,CASSLQSGTHLYNEQFF
13,NA,NA,TRBJ1-1,TRBV6-5,TGTGCCAGCAGTTACTACGGATACACTGAAGCTTTCTTT,CASSYYGYTEAFF
14,few,TRBD2,TRBJ2-1,TRBV5-1,TGCGCCAGCAGCGAGCGGGAGCCCTACAATGAGCAGTTCTTC,CASSEREPYNEQFF
16,NA,TRBD1,TRBJ1-5,TRBV5-4,TGTGCCAGCAGCTTCGGGACAGGGGTAAGCAATCAGCCCCAGCATTTT,CASSFGTGVSNQPQHF
12,few,TRBD2,TRBJ2-3,TRBV11-2,TGTGCCAGCAGGGCTAGCGGGTATACGCAGTATTTT,CASRASGYTQYF
15,few,NA,TRBJ1-5,TRBV7-8,TGTGCCAGCAGCTTAGACAATCATAGCAATCAGCCCCAGCATTTT,CASSLDNHSNQPQHF
17,NA,NA,TRBJ2-3,TRBV27,TGTGCCAGCAGTTTATCAAAACACACCCGTAGCACAGATACGCAGTATTTT,CASSLSKHTRSTDTQYF
14,many,NA,TRBJ2-1,TRBV18,TGTGCCAGCTCACCAATCCAGGGTGGAAATGAGCAGTTCTTC,CASSPIQGGNEQFF
15,many,NA,TRBJ1-2,TRBV6-6,TGTGCCAGCTCCCGGACAGCACAGTCTAACTATGGCTACACCTTC,CASSRTAQSNYGYTF
17,NA,TRBD2,TRBJ2-3,TRBV5-1,TGCGCCAGCAGCTTGGAGGTTAGCGGGGGGAACACAGATACGCAGTATTTT,CASSLEVSGGNTDTQYF
10,NA,NA,TRBJ2-5,TRBV10-3,TGTGCCACCGAGCCAGGGACCCAGTACTTC,CATEPGTQYF
14,NA,TRBD1,TRBJ1-4,TRBV6-5,TGTGCCAGCAGTCAACAGGGGGGATCTGAAAAACTGTTTTTT,CASSQQGGSEKLFF
14,many,TRBD1,TRBJ2-3,TRBV7-2,TGTGCCAGCAGCCTTGGGACAGGGTCGGATACGCAGTATTTT,CASSLGTGSDTQYF
15,NA,NA,TRBJ1-1,TRBV5-6,TGTGCCAGCAGCTTGGCGAGGGGGGAGGACACTGAAGCTTTCTTT,CASSLARGEDTEAFF
15,few,TRBD1,TRBJ2-5,TRBV7-9,TGTGCCAGCAGCCTAAGGACAGGGGGCGCAGAGACCCAGTACTTC,CASSLRTGGAETQYF
13,once,NA,TRBJ1-5,TRBV18,TGTGCCAGCTCACCAGGGGGCAATCAGCCCCAGCATTTT,CASSPGGNQPQHF
14,NA,NA,TRBJ1-2,TRBV5-1,TGCGCCAGCAGCTTGGGACAGGCAAACTATGGCTACACCTTC,CASSLGQANYGYTF
14,many,TRBD2,TRBJ2-1,TRBV5-4,TGTGCCAGCAGCTTGGATGGCGGGGGGGTCCGTGAGTTCTTC,CASSLDGGGVREFF
14,NA,TRBD1,TRBJ1-1,TRBV7-9,TGTGCCAGCAGCCAGGGACAGGCAGACACTGAAGCTTTCTTT,CASSQGQADTEAFF
14,NA,NA,TRBJ2-7,TRBV7-2,TGTGCCAGCAGCTTAGAGGTCAGTTCCTACGAGCAGTACTTC,CASSLEVSSYEQYF
12,NA,TRBD1,TRBJ2-3,TRBV18,TGTGCCAGCGAGGGGGCCAGAGATACGCAGTATTTT,CASEGARDTQYF
12,NA,NA,TRBJ1-4,TRBV2,TGTGCCAGCAGTGTCGTCTCTGAAAAACTGTTTTTT,CASSVVSEKLFF
14,few,TRBD1,TRBJ1-2,TRBV30,TGTGCCTGGAGTATCGGACAGGGGGGCTATGGCTACACCTTC,CAWSIGQGGYGYTF
11,many,NA,TRBJ2-7,TRBV2,TGTGCCAGCATCGAGTTTGGGGAGCAGTACTTC,CASIEFGEQYF
15,NA,NA,TRBJ2-1,TRBV14,TGTGCCAGCAGCCAAGATTATCCCTGGGACAATGAGCAGTTCTTC,CASSQDYPWDNEQFF
14,few,NA,TRBJ1-4,TRBV7-9,TGTGCCAGCAGCTTAGCCGGAAGTAATGAAAAACTGTTTTTT,CASSLAGSNEKLFF
14,many,TRBD1,TRBJ2-2,TRBV16,TGTGCCAGCAGCCCGACAGGGGGCACCGGGGAGCTGTTTTTT,CASSPTGGTGELFF
14,few,TRBD2,TRBJ2-3,TRBV2,TGTGCCAGCACGGGACTAGCGGGCACAGATACGCAGTATTTT,CASTGLAGTDTQYF
12,few,NA,TRBJ2-5,TRBV7-2,TGTGCCAGCAGCCTCGGTTCGGAGACCCAGTACTTC,CASSLGSETQYF
16,NA,TRBD2,TRBJ2-2,TRBV4-2,TGTGCCAGCAGCCAAGGGGGAGCGGGAGGCCCCGGGGAGCTGTTTTTT,CASSQGGAGGPGELFF